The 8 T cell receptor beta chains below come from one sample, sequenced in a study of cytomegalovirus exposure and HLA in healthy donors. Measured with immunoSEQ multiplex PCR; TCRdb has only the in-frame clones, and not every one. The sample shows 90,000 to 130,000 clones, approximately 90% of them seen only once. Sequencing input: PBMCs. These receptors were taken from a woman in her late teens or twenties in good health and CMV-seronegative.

CDR3 in DNA: TGTGCCAGCAGCTTAGAGGTCACAGGTCAGAACATTCAGTACTTC. Residues: CASSLEVTGQNIQYF. The rearrangement uses TRBV7-9 and TRBJ2-4, with a tentative D call TRBD1 (5 bases). The CDR3 runs 15 residues. V was shortened by 1 base and J by 7 bases, with 14 bases between the two germline ends. From germline, CDR1 is SEHNR and CDR2 FQNEAQ (reference sequence).

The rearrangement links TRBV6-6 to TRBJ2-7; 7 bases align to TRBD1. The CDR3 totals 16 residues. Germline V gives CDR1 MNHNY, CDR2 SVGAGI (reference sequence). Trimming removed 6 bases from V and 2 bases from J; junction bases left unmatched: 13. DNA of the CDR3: TGTGCCAGCAGGGTAAAACTTGGGACAGTAACCTACGAGCAGTACTTC. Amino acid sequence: CASRVKLGTVTYEQYF.

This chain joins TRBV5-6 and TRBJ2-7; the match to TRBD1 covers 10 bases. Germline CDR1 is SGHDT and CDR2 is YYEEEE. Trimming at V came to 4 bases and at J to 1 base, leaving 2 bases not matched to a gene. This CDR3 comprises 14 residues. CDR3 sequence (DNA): TGTGCCAGCAGCCCGGGACAGGGGTCCTACGAGCAGTACTTC. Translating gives CASSPGQGSYEQYF.

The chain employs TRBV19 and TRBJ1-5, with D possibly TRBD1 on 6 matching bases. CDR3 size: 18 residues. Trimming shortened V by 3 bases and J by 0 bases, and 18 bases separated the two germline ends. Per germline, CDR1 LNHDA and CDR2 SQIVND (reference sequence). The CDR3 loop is CASSMGTIAPYSNQPQHF. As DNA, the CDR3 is TGTGCCAGTAGTATGGGGACAATAGCGCCCTATAGCAATCAGCCCCAGCATTTT. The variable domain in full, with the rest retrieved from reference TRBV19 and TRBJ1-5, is DGGITQSPKYLFRKEGQNVTLSCEQNLNHDAMYWYRQDPGQGLRLIYYSQIVNDFQKGDIAEGYSVSREKKESFPLTVTSAQKNPTAFYLCASSMGTIAPYSNQPQHFGDGTRLSIL.

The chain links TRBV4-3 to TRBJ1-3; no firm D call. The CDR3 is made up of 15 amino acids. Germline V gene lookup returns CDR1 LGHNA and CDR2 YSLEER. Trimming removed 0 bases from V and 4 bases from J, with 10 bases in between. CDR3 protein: CASSQEQARGNTIYF. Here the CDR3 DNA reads TGCGCCAGCAGCCAAGAGCAGGCGAGAGGAAACACCATATATTTT.

CDR3 coding DNA: TGCAGCGTGGGGACAGGTGGGATCTCCAACACTGAAGCTTTCTTT. Translation gives CSVGTGGISNTEAFF. The gene calls are TRBV29-1 and TRBJ1-1, with TRBD1 identical over 8 bases. Germline V gene lookup returns CDR1 SQVTM and CDR2 ANQGSEA. Trimming removed 6 bases from V and 2 bases from J; junction bases left unmatched: 11. This CDR3 comprises 15 residues.

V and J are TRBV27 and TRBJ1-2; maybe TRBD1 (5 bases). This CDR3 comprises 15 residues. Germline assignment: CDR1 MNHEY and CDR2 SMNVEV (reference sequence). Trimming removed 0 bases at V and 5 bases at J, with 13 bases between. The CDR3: CASSLSAGPKYGYTF. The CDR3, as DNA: TGTGCCAGCAGTTTATCAGCGGGACCGAAATATGGCTACACCTTC.

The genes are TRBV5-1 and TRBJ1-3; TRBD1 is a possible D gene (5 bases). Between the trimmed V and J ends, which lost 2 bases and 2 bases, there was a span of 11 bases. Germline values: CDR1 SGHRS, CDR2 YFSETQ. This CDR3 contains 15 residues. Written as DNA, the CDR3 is TGCGCCAGCAGCTTACAAGGGGCGGCTGGAAACACCATATATTTT. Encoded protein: CASSLQGAAGNTIYF.